The present entry profiles one T cell receptor (beta chain) with its context. The protocol was immunoSEQ multiplex PCR, while the TCRdb copy is restricted to in-frame clones and leaves out a portion. In the table there are 200,000 to 250,000 clones, 90% of which are singletons. All exposed participants met a person with COVID-19 within 2 weeks before entering the study. The data stem from a study of blood T cell repertoires in COVID-19. This receptor was identified in a young man who had been exposed to COVID-19. The sequenced sample consisted of PBMCs or T cells enriched from blood (not recorded which).

CDR3 loop: CSASRGGYTF. For the CDR3, the DNA is TGCAGTGCTAGTCGGGGGGGCTACACCTTC. The chain uses TRBV20-1 and TRBJ1-2, with D possibly matching TRBD1 (5 bases). V was pared by 3 bases and J by 8 bases, with 7 bases between. CDR3 length equals 10 residues. Germline V gives CDR1 DFQATT, CDR2 SNEGSKA (reference sequence).